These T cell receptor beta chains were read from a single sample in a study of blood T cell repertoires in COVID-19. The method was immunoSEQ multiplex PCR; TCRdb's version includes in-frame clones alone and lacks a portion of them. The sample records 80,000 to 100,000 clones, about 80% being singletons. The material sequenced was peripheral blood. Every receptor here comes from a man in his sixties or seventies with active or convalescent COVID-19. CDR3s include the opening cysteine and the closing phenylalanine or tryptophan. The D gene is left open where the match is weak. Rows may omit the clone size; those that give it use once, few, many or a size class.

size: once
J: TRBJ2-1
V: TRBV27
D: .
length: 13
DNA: TGTGCCAGCAGTAACAGATGGGCCGGGAAGCAGTTCTTC
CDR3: CASSNRWAGKQFF

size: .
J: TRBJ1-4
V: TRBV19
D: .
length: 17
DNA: TGTGCCAGTACCAATCAGGGGTCGGCAGGCCCTAATGAAAAACTGTTTTTT
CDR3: CASTNQGSAGPNEKLFF

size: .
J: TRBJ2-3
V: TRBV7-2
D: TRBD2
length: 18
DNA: TGTGCCAGCAGCCACCGTGGGACTAGCGGGGGGAGCACAGATACGCAGTATTTT
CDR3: CASSHRGTSGGSTDTQYF

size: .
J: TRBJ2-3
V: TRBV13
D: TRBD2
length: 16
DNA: TGTGCCAGCAGCTTAGGACTAGCGGGGGGCACAGATACGCAGTATTTT
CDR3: CASSLGLAGGTDTQYF

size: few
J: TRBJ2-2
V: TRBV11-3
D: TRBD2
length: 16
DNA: TGTGCCAGCAGCTCCTGGCTAGCGGGGGACACCGGGGAGCTGTTTTTT
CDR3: CASSSWLAGDTGELFF

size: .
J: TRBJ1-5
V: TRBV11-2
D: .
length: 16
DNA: TGTGCCAGCAGCTTAGCTTGGGGGGGTGGCGATCAGCCCCAGCATTTT
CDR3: CASSLAWGGGDQPQHF

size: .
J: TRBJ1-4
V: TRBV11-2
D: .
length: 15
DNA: TGTGCCAGCAGCGCCCAGGGGATTGCTAATGAAAAACTGTTTTTT
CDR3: CASSAQGIANEKLFF

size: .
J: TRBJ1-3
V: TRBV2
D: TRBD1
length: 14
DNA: TGTGCCAGCAGTATACAGGGGTTTGGAAACACCATATATTTT
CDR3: CASSIQGFGNTIYF

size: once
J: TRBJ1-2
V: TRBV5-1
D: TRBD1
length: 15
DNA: TGCGCCAGCAGGTATGACAGGGCGCCCTGGGATGGCTACACCTTC
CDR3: CASRYDRAPWDGYTF

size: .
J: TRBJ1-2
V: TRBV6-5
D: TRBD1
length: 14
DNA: TGTGCCAGCACTCAGACAGGGCTGTCGTATGGCTACACCTTC
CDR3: CASTQTGLSYGYTF